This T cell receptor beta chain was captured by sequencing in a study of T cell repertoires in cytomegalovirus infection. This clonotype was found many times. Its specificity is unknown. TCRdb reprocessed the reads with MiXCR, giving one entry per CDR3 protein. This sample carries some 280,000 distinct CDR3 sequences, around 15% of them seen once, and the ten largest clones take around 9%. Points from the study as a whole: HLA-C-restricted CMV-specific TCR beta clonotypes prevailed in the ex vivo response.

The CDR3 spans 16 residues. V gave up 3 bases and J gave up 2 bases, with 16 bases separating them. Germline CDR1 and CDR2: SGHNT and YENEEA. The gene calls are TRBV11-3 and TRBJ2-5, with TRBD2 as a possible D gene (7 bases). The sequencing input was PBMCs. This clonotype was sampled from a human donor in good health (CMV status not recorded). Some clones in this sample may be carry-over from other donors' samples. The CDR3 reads CASSFRGGGRQETQYF. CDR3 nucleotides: TGTGCCAGCAGCTTCCGAGGGGGGGGCCGGCAAGAGACCCAGTACTTC.